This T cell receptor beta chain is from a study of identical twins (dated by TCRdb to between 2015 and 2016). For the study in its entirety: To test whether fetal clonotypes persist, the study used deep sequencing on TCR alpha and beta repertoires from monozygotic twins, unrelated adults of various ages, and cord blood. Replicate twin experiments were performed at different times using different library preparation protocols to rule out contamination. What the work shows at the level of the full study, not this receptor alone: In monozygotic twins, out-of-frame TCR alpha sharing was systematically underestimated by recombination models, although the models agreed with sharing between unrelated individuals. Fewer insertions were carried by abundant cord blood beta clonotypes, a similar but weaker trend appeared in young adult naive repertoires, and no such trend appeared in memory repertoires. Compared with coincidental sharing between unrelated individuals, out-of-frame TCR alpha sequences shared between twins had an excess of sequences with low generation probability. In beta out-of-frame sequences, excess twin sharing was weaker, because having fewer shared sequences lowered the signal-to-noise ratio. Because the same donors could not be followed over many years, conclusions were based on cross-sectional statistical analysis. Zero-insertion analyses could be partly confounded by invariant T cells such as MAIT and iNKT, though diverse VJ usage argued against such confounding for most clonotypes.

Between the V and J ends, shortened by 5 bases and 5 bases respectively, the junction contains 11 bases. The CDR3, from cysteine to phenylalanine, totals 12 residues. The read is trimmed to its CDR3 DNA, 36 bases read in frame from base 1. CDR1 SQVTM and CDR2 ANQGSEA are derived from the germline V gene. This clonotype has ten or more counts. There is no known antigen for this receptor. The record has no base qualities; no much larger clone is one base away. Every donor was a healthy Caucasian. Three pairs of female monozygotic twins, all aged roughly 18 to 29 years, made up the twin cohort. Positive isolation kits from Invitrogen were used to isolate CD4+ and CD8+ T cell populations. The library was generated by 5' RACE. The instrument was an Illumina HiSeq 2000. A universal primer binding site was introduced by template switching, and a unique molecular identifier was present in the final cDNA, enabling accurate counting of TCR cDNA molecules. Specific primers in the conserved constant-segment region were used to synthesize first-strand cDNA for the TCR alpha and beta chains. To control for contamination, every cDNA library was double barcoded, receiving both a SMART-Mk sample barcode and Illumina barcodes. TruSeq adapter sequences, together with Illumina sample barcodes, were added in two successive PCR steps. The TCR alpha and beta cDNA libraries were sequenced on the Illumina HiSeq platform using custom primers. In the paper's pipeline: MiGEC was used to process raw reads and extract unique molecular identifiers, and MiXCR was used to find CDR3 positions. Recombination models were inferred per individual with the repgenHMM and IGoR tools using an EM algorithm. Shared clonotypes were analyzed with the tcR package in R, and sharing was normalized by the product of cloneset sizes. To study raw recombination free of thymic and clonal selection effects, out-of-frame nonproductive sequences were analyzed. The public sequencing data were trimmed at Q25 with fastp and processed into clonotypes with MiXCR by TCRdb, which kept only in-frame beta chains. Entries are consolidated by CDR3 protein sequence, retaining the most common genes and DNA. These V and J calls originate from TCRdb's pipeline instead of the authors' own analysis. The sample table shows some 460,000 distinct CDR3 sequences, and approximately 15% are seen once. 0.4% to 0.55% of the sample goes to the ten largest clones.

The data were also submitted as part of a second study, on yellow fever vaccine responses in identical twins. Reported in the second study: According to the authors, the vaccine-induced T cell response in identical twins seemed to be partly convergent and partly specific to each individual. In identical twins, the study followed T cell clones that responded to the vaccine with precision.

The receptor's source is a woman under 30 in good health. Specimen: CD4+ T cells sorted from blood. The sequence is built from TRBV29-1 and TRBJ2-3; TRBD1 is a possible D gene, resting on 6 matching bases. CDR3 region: CSVYRAKDTQYF. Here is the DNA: TGCAGCGTTTACAGGGCAAAAGATACGCAGTATTTT.